This TCR beta chain originates from a study of cytomegalovirus exposure and HLA in healthy donors. Study-wide background: An early release of data contained 70 million to 95 million unique TCRs, which came from HLA-typed donors.

With 60 Vbeta and 13 Jbeta primers, the PCR was carried out. Repertoires were generated with immunoSEQ multiplex PCR, while TCRdb's copy carries only in-frame clones and drops some. This repertoire shows 100,000 to 150,000 clones, more than 75% found once; its top ten account for about 1%. Turning to this clone: The junction differs from germline at one of its ends, possibly a read error.

The CDR3 spans 14 residues. Germline V gives CDR1 SSHAT, CDR2 FNYEAQ (reference sequence). Material for sequencing was PBMCs. This chain joins TRBV7-7 and TRBJ2-2; 7 bases match TRBD1. The sequence was obtained from a male donor in good health and CMV-seronegative. The CDR3 DNA is TGTGCTAGCAGCTCAACAGGGGTGACCGGGGAGCTGTTTTTT. Translating gives CASSSTGVTGELFF.